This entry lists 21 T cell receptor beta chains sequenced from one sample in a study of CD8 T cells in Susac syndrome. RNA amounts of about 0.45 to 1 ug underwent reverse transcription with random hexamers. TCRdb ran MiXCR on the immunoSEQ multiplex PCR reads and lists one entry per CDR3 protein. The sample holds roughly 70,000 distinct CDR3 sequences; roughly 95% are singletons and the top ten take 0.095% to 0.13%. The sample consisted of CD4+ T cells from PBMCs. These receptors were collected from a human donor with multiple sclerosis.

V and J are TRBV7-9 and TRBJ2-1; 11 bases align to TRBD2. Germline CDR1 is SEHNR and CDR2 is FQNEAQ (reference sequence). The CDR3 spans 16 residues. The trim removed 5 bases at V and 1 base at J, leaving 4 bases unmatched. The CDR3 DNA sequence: TGTGCCAGCAGCATCCTAGCGGGGGGATCCTACAATGAGCAGTTCTTC. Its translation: CASSILAGGSYNEQFF.

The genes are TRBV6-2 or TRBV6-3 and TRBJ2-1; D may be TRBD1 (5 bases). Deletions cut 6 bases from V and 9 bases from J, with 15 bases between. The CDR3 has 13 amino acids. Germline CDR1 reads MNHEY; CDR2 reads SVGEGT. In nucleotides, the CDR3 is TGTGCCAGCAGCCCCGGGTGGCAGGGTGAGCAGTTCTTC. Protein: CASSPGWQGEQFF.

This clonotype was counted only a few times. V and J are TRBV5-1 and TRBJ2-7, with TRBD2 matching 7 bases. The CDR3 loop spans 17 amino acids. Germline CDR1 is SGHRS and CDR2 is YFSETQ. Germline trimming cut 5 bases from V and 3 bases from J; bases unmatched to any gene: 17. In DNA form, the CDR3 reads TGCGCCAGCAGTTCTACGGCGAAGGGGAGGGAAGTCTACGAGCAGTACTTC. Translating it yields CASSSTAKGREVYEQYF.

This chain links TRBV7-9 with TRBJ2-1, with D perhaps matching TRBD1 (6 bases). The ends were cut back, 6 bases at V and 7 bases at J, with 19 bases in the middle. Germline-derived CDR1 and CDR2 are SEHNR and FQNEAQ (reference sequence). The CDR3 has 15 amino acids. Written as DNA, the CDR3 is TGTGCCAGCAGAAACAGGGAATCCGGTCTGAATGAGCAGTTCTTC. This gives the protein CASRNRESGLNEQFF.

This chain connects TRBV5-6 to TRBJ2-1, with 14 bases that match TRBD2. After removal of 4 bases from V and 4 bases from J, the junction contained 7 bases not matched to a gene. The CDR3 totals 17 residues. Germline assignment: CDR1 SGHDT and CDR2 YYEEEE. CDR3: CASSARLAGGKYNEQFF. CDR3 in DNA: TGTGCCAGCAGCGCCAGACTAGCGGGGGGGAAGTACAATGAGCAGTTCTTC.

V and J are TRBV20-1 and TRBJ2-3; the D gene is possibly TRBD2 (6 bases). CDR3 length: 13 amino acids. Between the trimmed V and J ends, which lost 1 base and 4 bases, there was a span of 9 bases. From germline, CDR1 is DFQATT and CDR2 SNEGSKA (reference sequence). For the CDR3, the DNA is TGCAGTGCTAGAGCGGGGACTTCAGATACGCAGTATTTT. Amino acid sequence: CSARAGTSDTQYF.

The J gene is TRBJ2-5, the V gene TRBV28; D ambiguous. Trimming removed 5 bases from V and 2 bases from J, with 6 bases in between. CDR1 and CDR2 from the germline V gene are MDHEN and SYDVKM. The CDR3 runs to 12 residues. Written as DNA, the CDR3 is TGTGCCAGCAGTGGCTGGCAAGAGACCCAGTACTTC. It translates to CASSGWQETQYF.

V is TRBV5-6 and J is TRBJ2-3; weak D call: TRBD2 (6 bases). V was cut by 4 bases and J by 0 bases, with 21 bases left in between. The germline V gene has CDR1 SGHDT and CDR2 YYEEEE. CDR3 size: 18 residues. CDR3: CASSRPGTWEPSTDTQYF. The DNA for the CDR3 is TGTGCCAGCAGCCGTCCCGGGACTTGGGAACCTAGCACAGATACGCAGTATTTT.

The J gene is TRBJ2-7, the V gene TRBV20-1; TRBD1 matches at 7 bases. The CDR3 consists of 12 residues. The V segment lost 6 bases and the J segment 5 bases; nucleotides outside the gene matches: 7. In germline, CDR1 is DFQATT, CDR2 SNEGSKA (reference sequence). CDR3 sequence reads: CSATGQRDEQYF. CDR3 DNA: TGCAGTGCCACGGGACAGAGGGACGAGCAGTACTTC.

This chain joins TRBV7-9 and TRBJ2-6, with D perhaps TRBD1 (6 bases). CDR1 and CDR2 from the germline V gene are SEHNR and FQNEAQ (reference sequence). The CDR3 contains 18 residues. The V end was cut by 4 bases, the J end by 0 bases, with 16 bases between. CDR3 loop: CASSYGQIGSSGANVLTF. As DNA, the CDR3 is TGTGCCAGCAGCTACGGACAGATTGGGAGCTCTGGGGCCAACGTCCTGACTTTC.

The CDR3 region is CASSYSDRVGDTIYF. The CDR3 nucleotides are TGTGCCAGCAGTTACTCCGACAGGGTAGGAGACACCATATATTTT. J is TRBJ1-3 and V is TRBV12-3 or TRBV12-4, with 7 bases matching TRBD1. This CDR3 is built from 15 residues. V was clipped by 4 bases and J by 8 bases; unmatched bases: 11.

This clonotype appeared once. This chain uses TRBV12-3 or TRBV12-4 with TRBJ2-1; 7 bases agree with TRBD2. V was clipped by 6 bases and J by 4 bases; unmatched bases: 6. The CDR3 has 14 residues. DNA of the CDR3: TGTGCCAGCAGCCGGGGGGTGATTTACAATGAGCAGTTCTTC. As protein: CASSRGVIYNEQFF.

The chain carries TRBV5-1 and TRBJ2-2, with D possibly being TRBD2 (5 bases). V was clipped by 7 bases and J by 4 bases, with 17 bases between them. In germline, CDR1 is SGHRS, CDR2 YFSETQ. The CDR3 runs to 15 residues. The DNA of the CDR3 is TGCGCCAGCCACATCAGCGGTGGATCCACCGGGGAGCTGTTTTTT. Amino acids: CASHISGGSTGELFF. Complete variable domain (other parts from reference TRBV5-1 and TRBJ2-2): KAGVTQTPRYLIKTRGQQVTLSCSPISGHRSVSWYQQTPGQGLQFLFEYFSETQRNKGNFPGRFSGRQFSNSRSEMNVSTLELGDSALYLCASHISGGSTGELFFGEGSRLTVL.

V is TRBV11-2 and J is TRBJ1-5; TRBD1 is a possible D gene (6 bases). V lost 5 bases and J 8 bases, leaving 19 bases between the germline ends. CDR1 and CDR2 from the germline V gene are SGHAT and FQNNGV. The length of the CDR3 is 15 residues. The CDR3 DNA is TGTGCCAGCAGCCGCCGACAGGACCCTGGGGAGCCCCAGCATTTT. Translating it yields CASSRRQDPGEPQHF.

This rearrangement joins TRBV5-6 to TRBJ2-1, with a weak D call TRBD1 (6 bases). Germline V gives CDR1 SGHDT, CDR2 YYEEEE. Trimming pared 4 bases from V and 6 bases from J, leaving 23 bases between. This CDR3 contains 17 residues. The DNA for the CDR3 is TGTGCCAGCAGCCCGCCCTGGACAGAGGGTTGGGGCAATGAGCAGTTCTTC. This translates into CASSPPWTEGWGNEQFF.

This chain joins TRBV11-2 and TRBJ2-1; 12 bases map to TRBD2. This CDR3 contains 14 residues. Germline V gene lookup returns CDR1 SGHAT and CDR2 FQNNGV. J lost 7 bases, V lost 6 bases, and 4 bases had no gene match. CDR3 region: CASRQTSGGNEQFF. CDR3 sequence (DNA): TGTGCCAGCAGACAAACTAGCGGGGGGAATGAGCAGTTCTTC.

The DNA for the CDR3 is TGTGCCAGCAGCCAGCACAGTCGCGGGGAGCAGTACTTC. Translated: CASSQHSRGEQYF. The chain combines TRBV3-1 with TRBJ2-7; D perhaps matches TRBD2 (5 bases). The germline V gene has CDR1 LGHDT and CDR2 YNNKEL (reference sequence). This CDR3 contains 13 residues. V lost 3 bases and J lost 7, with 13 bases in between.

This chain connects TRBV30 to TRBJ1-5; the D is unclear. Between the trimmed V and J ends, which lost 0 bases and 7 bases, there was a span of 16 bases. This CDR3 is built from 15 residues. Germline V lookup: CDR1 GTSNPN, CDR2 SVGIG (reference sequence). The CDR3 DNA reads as TGTGCCTGGAGTGTTACCCAACTAGGAGGGCAGCCCCAGCATTTT. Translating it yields CAWSVTQLGGQPQHF.

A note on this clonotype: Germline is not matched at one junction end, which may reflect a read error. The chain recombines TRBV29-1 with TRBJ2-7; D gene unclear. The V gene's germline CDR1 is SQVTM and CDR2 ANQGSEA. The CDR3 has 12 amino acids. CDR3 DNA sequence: TGCAGCGTGGGTAGGAGTTCCTCCGAGCAGTACTTC. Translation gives CSVGRSSSEQYF.

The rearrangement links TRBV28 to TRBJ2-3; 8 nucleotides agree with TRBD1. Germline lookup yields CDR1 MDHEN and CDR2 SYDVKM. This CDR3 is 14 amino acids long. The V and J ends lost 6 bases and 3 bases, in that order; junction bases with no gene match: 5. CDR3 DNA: TGTGCCAGCAGACGACAGGGGACTACAGATACGCAGTATTTT. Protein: CASRRQGTTDTQYF.

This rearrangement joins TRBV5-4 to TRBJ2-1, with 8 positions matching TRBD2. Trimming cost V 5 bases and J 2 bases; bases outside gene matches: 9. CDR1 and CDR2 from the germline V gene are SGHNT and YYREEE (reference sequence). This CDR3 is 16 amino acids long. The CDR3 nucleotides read TGTGCCAGCAGGCCCGGGACTAGTGAGGCCTACAATGAGCAGTTCTTC. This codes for CASRPGTSEAYNEQFF.